This T cell receptor (beta chain) was documented in a study of OX40 agonist ivuxolimab in advanced cancers. In the study overall: An agonistic anti-OX40 (CD134) antibody, ivuxolimab, was used to treat the patients.

CDR3 size: 12 residues. Trimming left V 6 bases short and J 3 bases short, with 11 bases between. CDR1 is SQVTM, CDR2 ANQGSEA, per germline. Points on this clone: Its target is unknown.

Generated by immunoSEQ multiplex PCR, the TCRdb table keeps only in-frame clones and is missing some. The table shows around 98,000 clones, with approximately 88% occurring only once. Study-level points and caveats: Determination of antigen specificity was not performed for the expanded peripheral T cells. Low normalized T-cell clonal expansion was also seen in some nonresponders. There was clonal expansion of CD4+ and CD8+ blood T cells by week 6 at 0.1 to 3.0 mg/kg.

V gene TRBV29-1 combines with J gene TRBJ1-1; D gene ambiguous. This clonotype was obtained from an adult with an advanced solid tumor such as melanoma, head and neck, liver or kidney cancer. Sequencing used CD4+ or CD8+ T cells sorted from blood, obtained in a trial of the OX40 agonist ivuxolimab. In DNA form, the CDR3 reads TGCAGCGTGAGGGTCGGGGACACTGAAGCTTTCTTT. This gives the protein CSVRVGDTEAFF.